These 18 T cell receptor beta chains came from one sample sequenced in a study of blood T cells in healthy people across ages. A J-beta primer mix and a sample-barcoded 5' primer were used in a second PCR of about 7 to 12 cycles. TCRdb passed the 5' RACE reads through MiXCR, listing each CDR3 protein once. The sample holds more than 900,000 distinct CDR3 sequences, approximately 25% seen once. The data also belong to a second study, concerning T cells of mothers and their children.

Input material: blood. The receptors were sampled from a girl aged 2 to 10 in good health.

This clonotype was seen a handful of times. The chain uses TRBV20-1 and TRBJ1-4; D remains unclear. The germline gives CDR1 DFQATT, CDR2 SNEGSKA (reference sequence). CDR3 length: 14 amino acids. V gave up 1 base and J gave up 4 bases, with 10 bases separating them. CDR3 protein: CSARVAGLNEKLFF. CDR3 DNA sequence: TGCAGTGCTAGAGTTGCAGGCCTTAATGAAAAACTGTTTTTT.

The chain recombines TRBV27 with TRBJ1-2; D may be TRBD1 (6 bases). The CDR3 has 13 residues. The V gene lost 4 bases and the J gene lost 7 bases, with 13 bases spanning the gap. Germline V gene sequence: CDR1 MNHEY, CDR2 SMNVEV (reference sequence). The CDR3 loop reads CASSSEQGPGYTF. Here the CDR3 DNA reads TGTGCCAGCAGTTCCGAACAGGGTCCTGGCTACACCTTC.

This clonotype appeared a few times. V gene TRBV3-1 combines with J gene TRBJ2-3; either TRBD1 or TRBD2 may fit D (5 bases each). The CDR3 covers 17 residues. Germline loops: CDR1 LGHDT, CDR2 YNNKEL (reference sequence). Trimming shortened V by 1 base and J by 6 bases, and 20 bases separated the two germline ends. In DNA, the CDR3 is TGTGCCAGCAGCCAAGTGGGAACACAAGTAGGGGAGGATACGCAGTATTTT. Residues: CASSQVGTQVGEDTQYF.

V gene TRBV12-3 or TRBV12-4 combines with J gene TRBJ2-2; D is uncertain. V dropped 6 bases and J dropped 0 bases, with 11 bases sitting between them. The CDR3 runs 15 residues. The CDR3 protein is CASRESYANTGELFF. The CDR3 DNA follows: TGTGCCAGCAGAGAATCTTACGCGAACACCGGGGAGCTGTTTTTT.

The chain employs TRBV28 and TRBJ2-5; 10 bases are shared with TRBD1. The J call may be mistaken, given a closer DNA end match to TRBJ2-7. Germline lookup yields CDR1 MDHEN and CDR2 SYDVKM. The CDR3 is made up of 15 amino acids. The CDR3 nucleotides are TGTGCCAGCAGTTTAAAGGGGACAGGGGTCTACGAGCAGTACTTC. Translation: CASSLKGTGVYEQYF.

The V gene is TRBV20-1, the J gene TRBJ2-1, with 8 bases identical to TRBD2. V shed 6 bases, J shed 0 bases, and the junction held 4 bases outside the gene matches. The CDR3 loop spans 14 amino acids. Looked up from germline, CDR1 is DFQATT and CDR2 is SNEGSKA (reference sequence). The CDR3 coding sequence is TGCAGTGCCACAGCGGGGGTCTCCTACAATGAGCAGTTCTTC. Its protein is CSATAGVSYNEQFF.

The J gene is TRBJ2-1, the V gene TRBV3-1; D is unclear. This CDR3 region has 13 residues. Germline CDR1 and CDR2: LGHDT and YNNKEL (reference sequence). V lost 4 bases and J lost 9, with 13 bases in between. CDR3 amino acids: CASSPKGKGEQFF. As DNA, the CDR3 is TGTGCCAGCAGCCCCAAGGGTAAGGGTGAGCAGTTCTTC.

This clonotype was picked up a small number of times. This chain joins TRBV11-3 and TRBJ1-3; D not resolved. Trimming cost V 3 bases and J 0 bases, with 9 bases left between them. CDR1 SGHNT and CDR2 YENEEA come from the germline V gene. The CDR3 sequence is 15 residues long. The CDR3 sequence is CASSLRTDSGNTIYF. The CDR3 nucleotides are TGTGCCAGCAGCTTGAGAACAGACTCTGGAAACACCATATATTTT.

This clonotype has more than one count but fewer than ten. The chain couples TRBV15 to TRBJ1-1; D is unresolved. This CDR3 contains 13 residues. The germline V gene has CDR1 LNHNV and CDR2 YYDKDF (reference sequence). Trimming stripped 0 bases from V and 5 bases from J, with 7 bases between. The CDR3 loop is CATSRETGTEAFF. CDR3 DNA sequence: TGTGCCACCAGCAGAGAGACGGGGACTGAAGCTTTCTTT.

The chain carries TRBV7-9 and TRBJ2-4, with D unclear. Trimming left V 5 bases short and J 4 bases short, with 9 bases between. The germline gives CDR1 SEHNR, CDR2 FQNEAQ (reference sequence). The CDR3 sequence is 13 residues long. This chain's CDR3 is CASSNKEKNIQYF. In DNA form, the CDR3 reads TGTGCCAGCAGCAACAAGGAAAAAAACATTCAGTACTTC.

This clonotype was seen a handful of times. The V gene is TRBV4-1, the J gene TRBJ2-1; tentative D call: TRBD2 (7 bases). The CDR3 loop spans 16 amino acids. Germline V lookup: CDR1 MGHRA, CDR2 YSYEKL. Trimming removed 3 bases from V and 2 bases from J, with 14 bases in between. The CDR3 nucleotides read TGCGCCAGCAGCCAGCGCGGGGGCGGCCCCTACAATGAGCAGTTCTTC. Residues: CASSQRGGGPYNEQFF.

The V and J genes are TRBV6-2 or TRBV6-3 and TRBJ2-7; no clear D gene. The CDR3 is 13 amino acids. The ends were cut back, 7 bases at V and 3 bases at J, with 13 bases in the middle. The germline gives CDR1 MNHEY, CDR2 SVGEGT. CDR3 nucleotides: TGTGCCAGCAATGGGCTCCTTTTCTACGAGCAGTACTTC. This codes for CASNGLLFYEQYF.

The rearrangement joins TRBV29-1 to TRBJ2-5; 11 nucleotides align to TRBD2. The CDR3 runs 16 residues. Germline lookup yields CDR1 SQVTM and CDR2 ANQGSEA. The trim removed 5 bases at V and 4 bases at J, leaving 12 bases unmatched. CDR3 protein: CSVWGTSGTTGETQYF. CDR3 bases: TGCAGCGTTTGGGGGACTAGCGGTACCACGGGAGAGACCCAGTACTTC. The full variable domain, rest sourced from reference TRBV29-1 and TRBJ2-5, is SAVISQKPSRDICQRGTSLTIQCQVDSQVTMMFWYRQQPGQSLTLIATANQGSEATYESGFVIDKFPISRPNLTFSTLTVSNMSPEDSSIYLCSVWGTSGTTGETQYFGPGTRLLVL.

CDR3 residues: CASSQDIGGLTEAFF. In nucleotides, the CDR3 is TGTGCCAGCAGCCAAGATATTGGAGGGCTCACTGAAGCTTTCTTT. The chain carries TRBV14 and TRBJ1-1, with D hard to call. Trimming took off 0 bases at V and 4 bases at J, with 12 bases between the two ends. The CDR3 is 15 residues long. In germline, CDR1 is SGHDN, CDR2 FVKESK.

The genes are TRBV3-1 and TRBJ2-7; 8 nucleotides match TRBD1. This CDR3 spans 16 amino acids. V was clipped by 0 bases and J by 6 bases; unmatched bases: 10. Per germline, CDR1 LGHDT and CDR2 YNNKEL (reference sequence). CDR3 region: CASSQDFEGTGSEQYF. The CDR3 DNA reads as TGTGCCAGCAGCCAAGATTTTGAGGGGACAGGTAGCGAGCAGTACTTC.

This clonotype came up a few times. The V and J genes are TRBV24-1 and TRBJ2-3, with 13 bases matching TRBD2. Losses at the gene ends were 7 bases for V and 1 base for J; bases not matched to a gene: 1. CDR3 length: 15 amino acids. Germline CDR1 and CDR2: KGHDR and SFDVKD. CDR3 bases: TGTGCCACCAGCGGACTAGCGGGGGGCACAGATACGCAGTATTTT. Protein: CATSGLAGGTDTQYF.

This clonotype has just a few counts. The V call is TRBV11-2, the J call TRBJ2-1; D might be TRBD1 or TRBD2, each matching 5 bases. Per the germline V gene, CDR1 is SGHAT and CDR2 is FQNNGV. The CDR3 contains 18 residues. V lost 0 bases, J lost 1 base, and 16 bases lay in between. The CDR3 loop is CASSLERGTTLSYNEQFF. The CDR3 coding sequence is TGTGCCAGCAGCTTAGAACGGGGCACGACCCTATCCTACAATGAGCAGTTCTTC.

This chain uses TRBV5-1 with TRBJ2-4; the D gene is possibly TRBD1 (6 bases). Germline CDR1 is SGHRS and CDR2 is YFSETQ. V lost 1 base and J lost 0, with 11 bases in between. CDR3 length equals 16 residues. The CDR3 loop is CASSLQGMEAKNIQYF. In DNA form, the CDR3 reads TGCGCCAGCAGCTTGCAGGGGATGGAAGCCAAAAACATTCAGTACTTC.